Included here is one TCR beta chain sequence, with context. Its antigen remains unknown. This CDR3 region has 16 residues. The germline CDR1 and CDR2 sequences are SEHNR and FQNEAQ (reference sequence). V shed 0 bases and J 8 bases; nucleotides not matched to a gene: 12. The sample is drawn from a study of T-cell memory formation after mild COVID-19. As for the study in general: The two donors had largely donor-specific TCR clusters.

TCR alpha and TCR beta cDNA libraries carrying sample barcodes and UMIs came from 5'RACE with constant-segment primers. Using its own MiXCR run on the 5' RACE reads, TCRdb lists one record per CDR3 protein. The profile shows a few hundred thousand distinct CDR3 sequences, around 8% of them singletons. Points from the study as a whole: Clones from the second wave (peaking day 37) had unconfirmed SARS-CoV-2 specificity. Some responding clones appeared in pre-infection memory, suggesting cross-reactive memory joined.

The V call is TRBV7-9, the J call TRBJ1-2, with 7 positions matching TRBD1. Material for sequencing was PBMCs or a T cell subset sorted from them (not recorded which). This TCR was recovered from a man between 18 and 35 years old who had mild COVID-19 (a few samples of this study predate the infection). Cell type and time point are not known. The CDR3: CASSLADMGQTGGYTF. In nucleotides, the CDR3 is TGTGCCAGCAGCTTAGCCGACATGGGACAGACCGGGGGCTACACCTTC.